Given below is one T cell receptor (beta chain) in context. This specimen comes from a study of T cell changes during pregnancy in multiple sclerosis. Sequencing was performed with immunoSEQ multiplex PCR; in TCRdb, only in-frame clones are kept and a portion is missing. This table has approximately 30,000 clones, more than 85% appearing once. Germline CDR1 reads PRHDT; CDR2 reads FYEKMQ (reference sequence). V shed 3 bases and J shed 3 bases, with 3 bases lying between them. The CDR3 totals 11 residues. The TCR originated in a female donor with multiple sclerosis, enrolled in a pregnancy study. This sequence joins TRBV13 and TRBJ2-7; D is unclear. The source material was CD4+ T cells from peripheral blood mononuclear cells, sampled after pregnancy. The DNA for the CDR3 is TGTGCCAGCAGCTTTCTCTACGAGCAGTACTTC. Its protein is CASSFLYEQYF.